This T cell receptor (beta chain) was retrieved from a study of blood T cell repertoires in COVID-19. Overall study: Collection of acute and convalescent COVID-19 samples took place in the United States, Italy and Spain. In each case, the material was cDNA or gDNA derived from T cells, B-cell-depleted T cells, or PBMCs.

The germline V gene has CDR1 MNHEY and CDR2 SVGAGI. The CDR3 sequence is 15 residues long. V was pared by 8 bases and J by 4 bases, with 20 bases between. Original handling: Amplifying reference gene primers gave estimates of nucleated cell counts. The assay was immunoSEQ multiplex PCR, and TCRdb's table has in-frame clones only and misses some. Clone size and the V and J calls come from that table; the DNA yielded D and trimming. This table holds 100,000 to 150,000 clones, about 85% found once. The source of this sequence is a man in his 60s with acute or convalescent COVID-19. This sequence joins TRBV6-5 and TRBJ1-2; a weak D match, TRBD1 (6 bases). Sequences were obtained from peripheral blood. This CDR3 reads CASRPGAGAIYGYTF. CDR3 nucleotide sequence: TGTGCCAGCCGGCCGGGAGCGGGGGCAATCTATGGCTACACCTTC.